This TCR beta chain was identified during a study of blood T cell repertoires in COVID-19. Study-level information: T cells, B-cell-depleted T cells, or PBMCs supplied cDNA or gDNA.

V lost 3 bases to trimming and J lost 7 bases; unmatched junction nucleotides: 5. The germline gives CDR1 SGDLS, CDR2 YYNGEE. The CDR3 totals 14 residues. As processed by the authors: Reference gene primer amplification gave nucleated cell count estimates. Produced via immunoSEQ multiplex PCR; TCRdb's table is partial and in-frame only. V and J calls and clone size are copied from that table; D and trimming were computed from the DNA. The sample has 250,000 to 350,000 clones; roughly 88% are singletons. Material: peripheral blood. The rearrangement joins TRBV9 to TRBJ1-4; 8 nucleotides align to TRBD1. This clonotype originated in a man younger than 30 with active or convalescent COVID-19. CDR3 amino acids: CASSAGTGGEKLFF. CDR3 DNA: TGTGCCAGCAGCGCCGGGACAGGCGGTGAAAAACTGTTTTTT.